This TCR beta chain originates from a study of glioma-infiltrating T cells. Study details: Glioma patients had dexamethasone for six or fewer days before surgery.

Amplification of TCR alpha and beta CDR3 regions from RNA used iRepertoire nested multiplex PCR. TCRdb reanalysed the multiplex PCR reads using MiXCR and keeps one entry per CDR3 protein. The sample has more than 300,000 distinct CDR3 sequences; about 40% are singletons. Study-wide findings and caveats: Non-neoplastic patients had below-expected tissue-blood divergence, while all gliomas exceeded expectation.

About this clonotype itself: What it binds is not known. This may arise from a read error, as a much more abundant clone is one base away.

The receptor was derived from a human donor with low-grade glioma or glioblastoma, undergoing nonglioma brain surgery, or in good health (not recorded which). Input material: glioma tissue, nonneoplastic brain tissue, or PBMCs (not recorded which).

As DNA, the CDR3 is TGTGCCACCTCTCAGTCCACAGGTACGCAGTATTTT. Translating gives CATSQSTGTQYF. The V call is TRBV2, the J call TRBJ2-3, with D perhaps TRBD1 (5 bases). Germline V gives CDR1 SNHLY, CDR2 FYNNEI. The length of the CDR3 is 12 residues.